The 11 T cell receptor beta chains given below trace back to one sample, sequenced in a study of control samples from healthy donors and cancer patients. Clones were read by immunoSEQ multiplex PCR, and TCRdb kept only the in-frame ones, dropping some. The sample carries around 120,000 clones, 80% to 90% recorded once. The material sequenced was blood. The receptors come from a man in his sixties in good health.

The CDR3 DNA reads TGTGCCAGCAGCCAAGAAATTCCAGGGGTCTGGAATAATTCACCCCTCCACTTT. It specifies CASSQEIPGVWNNSPLHF. V is TRBV4-2 and J is TRBJ1-6; D might be TRBD1 (6 bases). The germline gives CDR1 LGHNA, CDR2 YNFKEQ. The CDR3 totals 18 residues. The V end lost 0 bases, the J end lost 5 bases, and 17 bases lay between the germline ends.

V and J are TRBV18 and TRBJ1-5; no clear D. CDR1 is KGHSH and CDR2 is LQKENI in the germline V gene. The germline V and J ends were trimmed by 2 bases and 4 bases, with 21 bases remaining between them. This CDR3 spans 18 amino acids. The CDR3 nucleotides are TGTGCCAGCTCACCAAGTCTTATTTCGGGTTCTTCGAATCAGCCCCAGCATTTT. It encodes CASSPSLISGSSNQPQHF.

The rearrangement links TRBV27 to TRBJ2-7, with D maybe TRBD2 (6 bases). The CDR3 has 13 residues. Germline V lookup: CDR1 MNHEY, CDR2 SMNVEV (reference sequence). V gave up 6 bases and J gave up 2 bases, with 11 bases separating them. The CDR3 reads CASSPTRAYEQYF. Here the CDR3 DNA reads TGTGCCAGCAGCCCGACTAGGGCCTACGAGCAGTACTTC.

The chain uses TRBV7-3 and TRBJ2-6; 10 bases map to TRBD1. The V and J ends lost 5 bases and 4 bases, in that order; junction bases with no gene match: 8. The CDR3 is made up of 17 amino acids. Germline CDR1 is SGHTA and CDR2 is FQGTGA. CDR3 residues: CASSDRQGALGANVLTF. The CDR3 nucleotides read TGTGCCAGCAGCGACCGACAGGGGGCATTGGGGGCCAACGTCCTGACTTTC. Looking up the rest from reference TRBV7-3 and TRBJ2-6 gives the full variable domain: GAGVSQTPSNKVTEKGKYVELRCDPISGHTALYWYRQSLGQGPEFLIYFQGTGAADDSGLPNDRFFAVRPEGSVSTLKIQRTERGDSAVYLCASSDRQGALGANVLTFGAGSRLTVL.

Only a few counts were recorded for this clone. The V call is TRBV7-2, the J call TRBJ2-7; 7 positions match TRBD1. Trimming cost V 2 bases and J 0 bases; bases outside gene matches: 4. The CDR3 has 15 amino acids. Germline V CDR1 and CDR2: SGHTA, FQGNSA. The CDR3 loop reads CASSLYRDSSYEQYF. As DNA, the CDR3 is TGTGCCAGCAGCTTATATCGGGACAGCTCCTACGAGCAGTACTTC.

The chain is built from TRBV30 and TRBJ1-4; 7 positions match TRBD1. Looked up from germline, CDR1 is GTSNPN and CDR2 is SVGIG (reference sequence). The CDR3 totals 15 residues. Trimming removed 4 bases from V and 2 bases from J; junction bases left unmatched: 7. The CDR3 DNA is TGTGCCTGGAAAGAGGGGGCGCGGACTAATGAAAAACTGTTTTTT. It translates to CAWKEGARTNEKLFF.

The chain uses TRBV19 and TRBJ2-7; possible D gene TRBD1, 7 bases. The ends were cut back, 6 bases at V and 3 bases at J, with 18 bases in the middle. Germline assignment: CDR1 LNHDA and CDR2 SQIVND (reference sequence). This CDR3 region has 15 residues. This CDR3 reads CASRMGQGGNYEQYF. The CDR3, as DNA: TGTGCCAGTAGAATGGGCCAGGGGGGTAACTACGAGCAGTACTTC.

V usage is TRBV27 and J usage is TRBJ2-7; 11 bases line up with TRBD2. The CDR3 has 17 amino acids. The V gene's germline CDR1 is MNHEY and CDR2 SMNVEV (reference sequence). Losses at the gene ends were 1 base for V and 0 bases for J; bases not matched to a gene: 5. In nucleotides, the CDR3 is TGTGCCAGCAGTTTATTTGGGACTAGCGGTTACTCCTACGAGCAGTACTTC. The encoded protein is CASSLFGTSGYSYEQYF.

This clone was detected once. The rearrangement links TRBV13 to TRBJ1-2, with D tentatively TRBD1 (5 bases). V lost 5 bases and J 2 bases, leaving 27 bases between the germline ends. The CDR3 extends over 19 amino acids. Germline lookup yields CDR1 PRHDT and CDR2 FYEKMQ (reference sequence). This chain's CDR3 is CASSEPLTETDKKNYGYTF. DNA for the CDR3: TGTGCCAGCAGCGAACCACTAACCGAGACAGACAAGAAGAACTATGGCTACACCTTC.

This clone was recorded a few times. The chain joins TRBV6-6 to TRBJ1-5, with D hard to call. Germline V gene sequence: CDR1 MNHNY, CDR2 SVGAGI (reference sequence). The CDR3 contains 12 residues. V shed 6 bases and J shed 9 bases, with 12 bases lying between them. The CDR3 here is CASREAQGPQHF. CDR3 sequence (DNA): TGTGCCAGCAGGGAGGCCCAAGGGCCCCAGCATTTT.

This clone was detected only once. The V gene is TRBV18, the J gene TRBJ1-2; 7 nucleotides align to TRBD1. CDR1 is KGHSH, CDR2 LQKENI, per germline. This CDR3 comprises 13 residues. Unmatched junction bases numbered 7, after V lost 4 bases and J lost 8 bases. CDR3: CASSLGQARGYTF. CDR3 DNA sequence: TGTGCCAGCTCACTAGGACAGGCGCGGGGCTACACCTTC.